This T cell receptor (beta chain) is from a study of T cells in Graves' hyperthyroidism and ophthalmopathy. Deletions cut 0 bases from V and 0 bases from J, with 10 bases between. The CDR3 has 16 amino acids. Germline V gene lookup returns CDR1 LGHDT and CDR2 YNNKEL (reference sequence). Patients with uncontrolled infections, other autoimmune diseases, pregnancy or lactation were excluded. This clonotype was found a few times. Regions amplified from RNA transcripts were the TCR beta CDR3 regions. The HTBI set primed first-round TCR CDR3 RT-PCR. TCRdb recomputed calls from the multiplex PCR reads with MiXCR, one row per CDR3 protein. The sample lists 490,000 or so distinct CDR3 sequences; approximately 23% were seen once.

The sequence came from a woman in her 70s with Graves' ophthalmopathy. The specimen was blood. The chain joins TRBV3-1 to TRBJ2-3; no clear D. CDR3 DNA: TGTGCCAGCAGCCAAGATCAGATTCTTAGCACAGATACGCAGTATTTT. Its protein product is CASSQDQILSTDTQYF.